The T cell receptor beta chain under discussion was sequenced for a study of CD8+ T cells in alopecia areata. Specified treatment: oral pan-JAK inhibitor, 5-10 mg twice daily. PBMCs served as the source from which CD4+ and CD8+ T cells were sorted. The germline gives CDR1 GTSNPN, CDR2 SVGIG (reference sequence). With V trimmed by 0 bases and J by 4 bases, 5 bases remained unmatched. The CDR3 contains 14 residues. After isolation, RNA underwent reverse transcription to generate cDNA as the sequencing template. This table comes from immunoSEQ multiplex PCR, and its TCRdb copy is limited to in-frame clones, with some not included. The sample contains 210,000 or so clones, roughly three fifths of which appear only once.

The genes are TRBV30 and TRBJ2-5; 7 bases align to TRBD2. Sample: CD4+ T cells sorted from blood, taken around week 44, from a patient treated with tofacitinib. This clonotype originated in a human donor with alopecia areata. In DNA form, the CDR3 reads TGTGCCTGGAGTGTGGGGACTATTGGAGAGACCCAGTACTTC. It translates to CAWSVGTIGETQYF.